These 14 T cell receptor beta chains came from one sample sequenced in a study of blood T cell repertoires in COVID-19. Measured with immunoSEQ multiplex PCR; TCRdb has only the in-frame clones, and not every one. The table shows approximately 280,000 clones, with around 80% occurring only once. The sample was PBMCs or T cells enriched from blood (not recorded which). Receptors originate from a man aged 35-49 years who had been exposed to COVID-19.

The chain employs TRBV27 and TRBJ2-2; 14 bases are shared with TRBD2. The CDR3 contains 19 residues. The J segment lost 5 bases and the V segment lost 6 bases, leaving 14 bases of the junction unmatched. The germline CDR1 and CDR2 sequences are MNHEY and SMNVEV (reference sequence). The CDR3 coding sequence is TGTGCCAGCAGCCACCTTGGGACGGGGACTAGCGGGAGAACCGGGGAGCTGTTTTTT. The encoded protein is CASSHLGTGTSGRTGELFF.

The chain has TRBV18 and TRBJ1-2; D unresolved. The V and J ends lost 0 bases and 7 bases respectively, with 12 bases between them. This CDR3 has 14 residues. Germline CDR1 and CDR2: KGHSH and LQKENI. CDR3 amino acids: CASSPPREEGGYTF. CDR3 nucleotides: TGTGCCAGCTCACCACCTAGAGAGGAGGGTGGCTACACCTTC.

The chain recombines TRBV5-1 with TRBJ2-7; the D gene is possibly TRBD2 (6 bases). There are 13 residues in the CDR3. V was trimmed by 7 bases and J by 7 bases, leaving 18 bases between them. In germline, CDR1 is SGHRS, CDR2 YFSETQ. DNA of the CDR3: TGCGCCAGCGGAGGGCTAGATACTGGTGAGCAGTACTTC. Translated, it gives CASGGLDTGEQYF.

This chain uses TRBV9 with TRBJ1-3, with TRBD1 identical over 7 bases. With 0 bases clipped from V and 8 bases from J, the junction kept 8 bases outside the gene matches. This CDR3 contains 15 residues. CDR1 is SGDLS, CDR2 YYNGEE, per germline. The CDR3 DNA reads TGTGCCAGCAGCGTAGGGTATGGACAGGACTACACCATATATTTT. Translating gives CASSVGYGQDYTIYF.

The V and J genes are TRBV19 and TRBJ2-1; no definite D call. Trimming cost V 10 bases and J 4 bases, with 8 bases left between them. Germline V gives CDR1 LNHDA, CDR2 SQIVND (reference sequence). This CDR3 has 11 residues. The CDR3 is CATQTYNEQFF. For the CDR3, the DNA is TGTGCCACACAGACATACAATGAGCAGTTCTTC. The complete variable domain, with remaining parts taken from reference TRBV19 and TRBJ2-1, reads DGGITQSPKYLFRKEGQNVTLSCEQNLNHDAMYWYRQDPGQGLRLIYYSQIVNDFQKGDIAEGYSVSREKKESFPLTVTSAQKNPTAFYLCATQTYNEQFFGPGTRLTVL.

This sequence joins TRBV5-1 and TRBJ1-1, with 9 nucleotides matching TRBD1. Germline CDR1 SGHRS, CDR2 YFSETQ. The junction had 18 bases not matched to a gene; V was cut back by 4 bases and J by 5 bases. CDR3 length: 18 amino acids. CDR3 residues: CASSLGQGFAGRGTEAFF. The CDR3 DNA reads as TGCGCCAGCAGCCTAGGACAGGGGTTTGCTGGCCGTGGGACTGAAGCTTTCTTT. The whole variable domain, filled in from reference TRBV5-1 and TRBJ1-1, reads KAGVTQTPRYLIKTRGQQVTLSCSPISGHRSVSWYQQTPGQGLQFLFEYFSETQRNKGNFPGRFSGRQFSNSRSEMNVSTLELGDSALYLCASSLGQGFAGRGTEAFFGQGTRLTVV.

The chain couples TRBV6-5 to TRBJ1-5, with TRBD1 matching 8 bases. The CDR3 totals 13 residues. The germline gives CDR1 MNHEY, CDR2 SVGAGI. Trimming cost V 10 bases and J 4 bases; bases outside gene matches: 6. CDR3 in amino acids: CATGQETNQPQHF. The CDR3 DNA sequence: TGTGCCACGGGACAGGAGACTAATCAGCCCCAGCATTTT.

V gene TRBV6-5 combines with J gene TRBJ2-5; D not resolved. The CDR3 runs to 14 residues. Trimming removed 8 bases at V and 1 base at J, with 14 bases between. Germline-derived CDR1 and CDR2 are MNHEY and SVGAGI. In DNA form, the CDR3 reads TGTGCCAGCTGGGTCCAGACTCCCCAAGAGACCCAGTACTTC. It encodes CASWVQTPQETQYF.

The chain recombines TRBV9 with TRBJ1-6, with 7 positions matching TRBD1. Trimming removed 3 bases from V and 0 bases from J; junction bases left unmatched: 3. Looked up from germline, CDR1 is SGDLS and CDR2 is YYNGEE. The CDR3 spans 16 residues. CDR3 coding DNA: TGTGCCAGCAGCGCTCAGGGGGGCTCCTATAATTCACCCCTCCACTTT. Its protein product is CASSAQGGSYNSPLHF.

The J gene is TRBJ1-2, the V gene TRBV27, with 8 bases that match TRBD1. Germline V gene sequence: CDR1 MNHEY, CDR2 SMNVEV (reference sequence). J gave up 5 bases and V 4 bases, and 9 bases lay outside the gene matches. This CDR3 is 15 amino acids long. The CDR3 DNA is TGTGCCAGCAGTTACATCATGACAGGGGTTTATGGCTACACCTTC. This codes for CASSYIMTGVYGYTF.

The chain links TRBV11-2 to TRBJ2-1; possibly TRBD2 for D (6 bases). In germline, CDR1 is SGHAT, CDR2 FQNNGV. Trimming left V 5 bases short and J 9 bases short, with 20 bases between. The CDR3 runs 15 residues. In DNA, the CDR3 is TGTGCCAGCAGCCTGGCCCTAGTGGGGGGTGTTGAGCAGTTCTTC. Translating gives CASSLALVGGVEQFF.

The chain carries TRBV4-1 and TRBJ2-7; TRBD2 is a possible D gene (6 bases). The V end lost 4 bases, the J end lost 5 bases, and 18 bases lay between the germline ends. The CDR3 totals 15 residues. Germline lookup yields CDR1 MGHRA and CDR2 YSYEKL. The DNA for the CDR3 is TGCGCCAGCAGCCTCGCAATAGCGGTCGGTAACGAGCAGTACTTC. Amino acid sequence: CASSLAIAVGNEQYF.

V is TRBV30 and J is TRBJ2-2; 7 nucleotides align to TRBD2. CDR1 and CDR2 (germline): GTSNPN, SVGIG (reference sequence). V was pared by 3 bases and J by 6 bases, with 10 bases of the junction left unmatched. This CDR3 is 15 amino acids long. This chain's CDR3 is CAWSRGRAGSGELFF. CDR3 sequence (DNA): TGTGCCTGGAGCAGAGGGAGGGCAGGGTCCGGGGAGCTGTTTTTT.

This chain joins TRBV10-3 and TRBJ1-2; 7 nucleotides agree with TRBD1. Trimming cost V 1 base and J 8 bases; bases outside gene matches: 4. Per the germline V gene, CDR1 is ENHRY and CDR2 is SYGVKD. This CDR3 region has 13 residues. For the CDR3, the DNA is TGTGCCATCAGTGAGTACCCGGGACAGGGCTACACCTTC. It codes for CAISEYPGQGYTF.